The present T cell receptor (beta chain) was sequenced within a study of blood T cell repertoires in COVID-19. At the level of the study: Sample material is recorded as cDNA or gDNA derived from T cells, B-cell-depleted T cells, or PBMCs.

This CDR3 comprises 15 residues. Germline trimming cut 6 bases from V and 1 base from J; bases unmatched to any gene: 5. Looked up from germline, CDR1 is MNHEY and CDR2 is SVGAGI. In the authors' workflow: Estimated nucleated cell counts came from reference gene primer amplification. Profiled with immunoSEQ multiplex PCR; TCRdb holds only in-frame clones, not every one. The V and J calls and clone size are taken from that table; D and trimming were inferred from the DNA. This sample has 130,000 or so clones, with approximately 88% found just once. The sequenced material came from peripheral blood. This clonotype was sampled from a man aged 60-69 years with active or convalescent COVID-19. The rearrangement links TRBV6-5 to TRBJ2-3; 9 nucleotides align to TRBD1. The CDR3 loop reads CASSLDRGGTDTQYF. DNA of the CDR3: TGTGCCAGCAGCTTGGACAGGGGAGGCACAGATACGCAGTATTTT.